This T cell receptor (beta chain) was retrieved from a study of T cell repertoires in aging, cancer and after chemotherapy (dated by TCRdb to between 2018 and 2021). For the wider study: The donors fell into six age groups ranging from 30 or younger to 70 or older, and each group had at least three individuals. Control TCR repertoires from healthy donors were recorded over several months to years, and clear clonal overlap was observed across re-sampling. In total, the full dataset held about 8.8 million TCR reads. To examine immunoaging and T cell reconstitution after chemotherapy, the study profiled TCR beta repertoires in peripheral blood from healthy donors and cancer patients. The cohort comprised 218 cancer patients, 94 with hematological and over 110 with solid cancers, plus 95 healthy donors as a reference group.

Rearranged TRB sequences spanning V, D and J segments were amplified in a multiplex touch-down PCR with a mixed TRB-A/B primer pool. Two consecutive PCR reactions with Phusion HS II polymerase added Illumina adapters and sample indices to the amplicons. Amplicons were gel-purified with the NucleoSpin Gel and PCR Clean-up kit, then checked with Qubit and an Agilent 2100 Bioanalyzer. Libraries were sequenced on an Illumina MiSeq using 600-cycle, single-indexed, paired-end runs. For the original study's pipeline: Processing of the TRB sequences was carried out with MiXCR versions 2.12 and 3.0.5. Each unique CDR3 nucleotide sequence counted as one clone, and only productive sequences with at least two reads were retained. Repertoire metrics included Shannon diversity, evenness, clonality (one minus evenness), and alpha-parameterized diversity profiles from alpha 0 to 5. Generation probabilities of clones in paired pre- and post-chemotherapy samples were computed with the IGoR algorithm. TCRdb took the public reads, trimmed them with fastp at Q25, ran MiXCR for clone calling and kept in-frame beta chains. Every entry covers one CDR3 protein and lists the most common genes and DNA from its rows. The V and J calls and clone size come from TCRdb's table, not from the authors' own analysis. This sample gives about 5,200 distinct CDR3 sequences in total; roughly a quarter of them show up just once. 7.5% of the sample is in the top ten clones.

From its cysteine to its phenylalanine, the CDR3 spans 18 amino acids. Only CDR3 DNA remains: 54 bases, in frame from the first base. CDR1 and CDR2 are drawn from the germline V gene: MNHEY, SVGAGI. V gives up 0 bases and J gives up 2 bases, and the segment between their germline ends measures 20 bases. Genomic DNA extracted from peripheral blood, rather than sorted cells or RNA, was used as the source for amplification of TCR beta rearrangements. The full study reports these points: Compared with age-matched healthy donors, untreated patients with either hematological or solid cancers had significantly lower TCR diversity in the blood along with higher clonality. According to the authors, the repertoire data do not allow conclusions to be drawn about immunological memory after chemotherapy. In both cancer cohorts, the median generation probability rose over the chemotherapy interval, which suggests that the repertoire was reconstituted through rebound thymic output. In healthy donors, the decline in TCR diversity with age was mainly explained by loss of richness, whereas in cancer patients loss of evenness was also found to contribute.

Compared with the rest of its sample, this clonotype is medium-sized (0.01 to 0.1%). Its antigen specificity is not known. Nothing much larger sits one base from this clone, and base qualities are not available. Sequenced input: blood. The sequence was collected from a human donor in good health. Recombination linked TRBV6-5 to TRBJ2-7; the D call is possibly TRBD1 or TRBD2, each sharing 7 bases. The nucleotide sequence is given as TGTGCCAGCAGTTACTCGATGGCAGGGGGGGGACCCACCTACGAGCAGTACTTC. This gives the protein CASSYSMAGGGPTYEQYF.